This is a list of T cell receptor beta chains from one sample in a study of blood T cell repertoires in COVID-19. Sequenced by immunoSEQ multiplex PCR; TCRdb stores in-frame clones only, minus some. Of roughly 140,000 clones in the sample, 70% to 90% are singletons; the top ten hold 6.2%. The sample taken for sequencing was PBMCs or T cells enriched from blood (not recorded which). Every receptor here comes from a woman in her 40s who had recovered from COVID-19. Both conserved end residues are part of each CDR3. Fields, in order: D gene, V gene, clone size, J gene, CDR3 DNA, CDR3 protein. D genes are given only for firm matches. Expanded clones get a size class; other rows say once, few or many, or leave the size out.

D gene: -
V gene: TRBV6-5
clone size: -
J gene: TRBJ1-2
CDR3 DNA: TGTGCCAGCAGTTACTCGGAGGGTGGCTACACCTTC
CDR3 protein: CASSYSEGGYTF

D gene: TRBD2
V gene: TRBV5-1
clone size: once
J gene: TRBJ2-3
CDR3 DNA: TGCGCCAGCAGCCATAGCGGGGAGTACACAGATACGCAGTATTTT
CDR3 protein: CASSHSGEYTDTQYF

D gene: -
V gene: TRBV9
clone size: -
J gene: TRBJ2-1
CDR3 DNA: TGTGCCAGCAGCGGGAGGGTAGCTGACAATGAGCAGTTCTTC
CDR3 protein: CASSGRVADNEQFF

D gene: -
V gene: TRBV19
clone size: -
J gene: TRBJ1-2
CDR3 DNA: TGTGCCAGTAGTATGGGTCGCAAGGCCTTCGGGAGCTACACCTTT
CDR3 protein: CASSMGRKAFGSYTF

D gene: -
V gene: TRBV30
clone size: -
J gene: TRBJ1-2
CDR3 DNA: TGTGCCTGGAGTGTCCCCTGGGAGATCTATGGCTACACCTTC
CDR3 protein: CAWSVPWEIYGYTF

D gene: TRBD2
V gene: TRBV28
clone size: -
J gene: TRBJ2-3
CDR3 DNA: TGTGCCAGCAGTTCCCCCGGACTAGCGGGAGGCCGGACAGATACGCAGTATTTT
CDR3 protein: CASSSPGLAGGRTDTQYF

D gene: TRBD2
V gene: TRBV12-3/TRBV12-4
clone size: -
J gene: TRBJ2-1
CDR3 DNA: TGTGCCAGCAGTCGGACTAGCCCCGATGAGCAGTTCTTC
CDR3 protein: CASSRTSPDEQFF

D gene: -
V gene: TRBV30
clone size: few
J gene: TRBJ2-1
CDR3 DNA: TGTGCCTGGAGGGTTACAAGGGGTGAGCAGTTCTTC
CDR3 protein: CAWRVTRGEQFF

D gene: TRBD1
V gene: TRBV7-8
clone size: -
J gene: TRBJ1-2
CDR3 DNA: TGTGCCAGCAGCTTAGGACAGGGAATCGGCTATGGCTACACCTTC
CDR3 protein: CASSLGQGIGYGYTF

D gene: TRBD2
V gene: TRBV4-1
clone size: many
J gene: TRBJ2-5
CDR3 DNA: TGCGCCAGCAGCCTTCGGACTAGCGGGAGACAAGAGACCCAGTACTTC
CDR3 protein: CASSLRTSGRQETQYF

D gene: -
V gene: TRBV15
clone size: -
J gene: TRBJ1-4
CDR3 DNA: TGTGCCACCAGCAGAGTTGGTGGAGGGAGCGGCCCCACAACTAATGAAAAACTGTTTTTT
CDR3 protein: CATSRVGGGSGPTTNEKLFF

D gene: -
V gene: TRBV6-5
clone size: -
J gene: TRBJ2-7
CDR3 DNA: TGTGCCAGCAGTTACTCGCAGGAGAGGGTGTACGAGCAGTACTTC
CDR3 protein: CASSYSQERVYEQYF

D gene: -
V gene: TRBV5-1
clone size: -
J gene: TRBJ1-5
CDR3 DNA: TGCGCCAGCAGCTCACCACACAATCAGCCCCAGCATTTT
CDR3 protein: CASSSPHNQPQHF

D gene: -
V gene: TRBV5-1
clone size: -
J gene: TRBJ1-1
CDR3 DNA: TGCGCCAGCAGCTTCACCGGGACACCAAACACTGAAGCTTTCTTT
CDR3 protein: CASSFTGTPNTEAFF

D gene: -
V gene: TRBV7-9
clone size: -
J gene: TRBJ1-3
CDR3 DNA: TGTGCCAGCAGCTTAGCGGTCAGGGCTGGAAACACCATATATTTT
CDR3 protein: CASSLAVRAGNTIYF

D gene: TRBD1
V gene: TRBV9
clone size: -
J gene: TRBJ2-2
CDR3 DNA: TGTGCCAGCAGCAGGACAGGGATCGGGGAGCTGTTTTTT
CDR3 protein: CASSRTGIGELFF

D gene: TRBD1
V gene: TRBV19
clone size: -
J gene: TRBJ2-7
CDR3 DNA: TGTGCCACCTGGGACAGTTTCTCCTACGAGCAGTACTTC
CDR3 protein: CATWDSFSYEQYF